This paragraph covers one T cell receptor (beta chain) sequence. These data originate in a study of blood T cell repertoires in COVID-19. Study-level background: The cDNA or gDNA used as material had been derived from T cells, B-cell-depleted T cells, or PBMCs.

Original data processing: The authors estimated nucleated cell counts from reference gene primer amplification. Profiled with immunoSEQ multiplex PCR; TCRdb holds only in-frame clones, not every one. V, J and clone size are taken as reported in that table, and D and trimming were inferred from the DNA itself. The sample consists of about 400,000 clones, around 90% of them appearing once. Sequenced sample: PBMCs or T cells enriched from blood (not recorded which). This clonotype was sampled from a woman aged 18-35 years with acute COVID-19.

In DNA, the CDR3 is TGCAGCGTTTCCCCGGGACAGGGGGGCTACGAGCAGTACTTC. This encodes CSVSPGQGGYEQYF. The chain couples TRBV29-1 to TRBJ2-7; 11 bases align to TRBD1. V was clipped by 5 bases and J by 3 bases; unmatched bases: 6. This CDR3 is built from 14 residues. Germline CDR1 SQVTM, CDR2 ANQGSEA.